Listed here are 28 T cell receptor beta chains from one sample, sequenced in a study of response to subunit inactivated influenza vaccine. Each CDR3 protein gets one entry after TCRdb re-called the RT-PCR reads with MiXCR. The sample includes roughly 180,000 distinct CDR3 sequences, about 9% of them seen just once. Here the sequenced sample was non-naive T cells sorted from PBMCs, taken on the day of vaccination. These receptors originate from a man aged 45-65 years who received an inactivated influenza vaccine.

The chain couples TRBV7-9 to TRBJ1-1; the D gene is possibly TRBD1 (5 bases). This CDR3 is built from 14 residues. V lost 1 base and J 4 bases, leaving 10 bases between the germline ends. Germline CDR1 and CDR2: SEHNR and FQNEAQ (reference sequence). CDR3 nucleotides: TGTGCCAGCAGCTTAGAATTGGGGGTCACTGAAGCTTTCTTT. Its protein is CASSLELGVTEAFF. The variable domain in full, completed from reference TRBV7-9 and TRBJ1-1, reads DTGVSQNPRHKITKRGQNVTFRCDPISEHNRLYWYRQTLGQGPEFLTYFQNEAQLEKSRLLSDRFSAERPKGSFSTLEIQRTEQGDSAMYLCASSLELGVTEAFFGQGTRLTVV.

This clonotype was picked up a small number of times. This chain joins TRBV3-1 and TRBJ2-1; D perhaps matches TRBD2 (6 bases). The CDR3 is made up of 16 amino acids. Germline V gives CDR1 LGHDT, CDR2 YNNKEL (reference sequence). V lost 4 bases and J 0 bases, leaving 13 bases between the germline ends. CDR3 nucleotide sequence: TGTGCCAGCAGCCCCCAGACTAGGAGCTCCTACAATGAGCAGTTCTTC. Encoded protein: CASSPQTRSSYNEQFF.

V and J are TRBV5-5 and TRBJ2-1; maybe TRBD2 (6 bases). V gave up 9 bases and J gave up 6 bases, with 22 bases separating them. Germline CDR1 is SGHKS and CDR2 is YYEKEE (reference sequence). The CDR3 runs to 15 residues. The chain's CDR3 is CATGGELDRLNEQFF. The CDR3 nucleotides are TGTGCCACTGGAGGGGAGCTTGACAGACTCAATGAGCAGTTCTTC. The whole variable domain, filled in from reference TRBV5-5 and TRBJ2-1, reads DAGVTQSPTHLIKTRGQQVTLRCSPISGHKSVSWYQQVLGQGPQFIFQYYEKEERGRGNFPDRFSARQFPNYSSELNVNALLLGDSALYLCATGGELDRLNEQFFGPGTRLTVL.

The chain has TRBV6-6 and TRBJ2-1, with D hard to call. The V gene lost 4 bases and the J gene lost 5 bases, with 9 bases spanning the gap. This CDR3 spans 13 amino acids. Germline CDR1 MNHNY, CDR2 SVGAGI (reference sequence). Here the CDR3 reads CASSFRADNEQFF. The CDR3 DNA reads TGTGCCAGCAGTTTCCGGGCAGACAATGAGCAGTTCTTC.

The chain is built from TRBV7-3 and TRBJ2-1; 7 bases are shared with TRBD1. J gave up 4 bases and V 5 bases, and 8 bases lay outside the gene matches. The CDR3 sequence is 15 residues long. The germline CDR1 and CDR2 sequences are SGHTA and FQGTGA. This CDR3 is CASSQGTARYNEQFF. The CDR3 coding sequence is TGTGCCAGCAGCCAGGGGACAGCGCGGTACAATGAGCAGTTCTTC.

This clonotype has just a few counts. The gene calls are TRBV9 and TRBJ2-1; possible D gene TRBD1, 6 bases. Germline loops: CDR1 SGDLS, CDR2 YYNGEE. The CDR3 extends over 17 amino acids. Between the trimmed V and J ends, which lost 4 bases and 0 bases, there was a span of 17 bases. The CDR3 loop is CASSSELGASSYNEQFF. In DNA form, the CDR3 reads TGTGCCAGCAGCTCAGAATTGGGGGCAAGCTCCTACAATGAGCAGTTCTTC.

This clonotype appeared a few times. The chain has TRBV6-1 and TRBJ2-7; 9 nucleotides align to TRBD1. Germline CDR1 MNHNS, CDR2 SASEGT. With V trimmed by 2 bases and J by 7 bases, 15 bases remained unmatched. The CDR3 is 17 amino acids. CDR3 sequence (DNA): TGTGCCAGCAGTGAACCAGGTCGGGGACAGGGTCGGCGTGAGCAGTACTTC. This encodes CASSEPGRGQGRREQYF.

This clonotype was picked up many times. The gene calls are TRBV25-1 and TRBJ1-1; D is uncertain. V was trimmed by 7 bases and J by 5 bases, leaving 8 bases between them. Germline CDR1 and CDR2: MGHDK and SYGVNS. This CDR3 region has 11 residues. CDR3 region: CASTEGTEAFF. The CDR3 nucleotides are TGTGCCAGCACAGAAGGGACTGAAGCTTTCTTT.

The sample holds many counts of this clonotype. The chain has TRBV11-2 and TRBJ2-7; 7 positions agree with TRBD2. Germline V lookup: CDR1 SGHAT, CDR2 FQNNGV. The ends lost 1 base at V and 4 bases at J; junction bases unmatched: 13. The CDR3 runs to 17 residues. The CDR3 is CASSLVAAREWGYEQYF. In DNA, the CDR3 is TGTGCCAGCAGCTTAGTGGCCGCGCGGGAGTGGGGTTACGAGCAGTACTTC.

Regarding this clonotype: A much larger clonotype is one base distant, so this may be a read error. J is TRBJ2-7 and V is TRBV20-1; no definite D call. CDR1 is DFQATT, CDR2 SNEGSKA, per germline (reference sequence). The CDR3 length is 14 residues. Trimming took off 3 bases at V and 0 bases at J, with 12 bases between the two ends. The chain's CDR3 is CSAREEDGSYEQYF. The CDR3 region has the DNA TGCAGTGCTAGGGAAGAGGACGGCTCCTACGAGCAGTACTTC.

The CDR3 spells CSAEPAGNRETQYF. The CDR3 DNA reads as TGCAGTGCGGAACCAGCGGGAAATAGAGAGACCCAGTACTTC. The chain employs TRBV20-1 and TRBJ2-5, with 7 bases lining up with TRBD2. Germline V CDR1 and CDR2: DFQATT, SNEGSKA (reference sequence). CDR3 size: 14 residues. V shed 6 bases, J shed 4 bases, and the junction held 11 bases outside the gene matches.

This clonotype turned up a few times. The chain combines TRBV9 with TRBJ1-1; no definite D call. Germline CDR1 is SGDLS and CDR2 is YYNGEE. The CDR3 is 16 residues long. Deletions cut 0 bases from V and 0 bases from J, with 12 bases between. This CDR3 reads CASSVEAALMNTEAFF. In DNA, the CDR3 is TGTGCCAGCAGCGTAGAGGCGGCTCTCATGAACACTGAAGCTTTCTTT. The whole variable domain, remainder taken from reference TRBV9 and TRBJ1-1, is DSGVTQTPKHLITATGQRVTLRCSPRSGDLSVYWYQQSLDQGLQFLIQYYNGEERAKGNILERFSAQQFPDLHSELNLSSLELGDSALYFCASSVEAALMNTEAFFGQGTRLTVV.

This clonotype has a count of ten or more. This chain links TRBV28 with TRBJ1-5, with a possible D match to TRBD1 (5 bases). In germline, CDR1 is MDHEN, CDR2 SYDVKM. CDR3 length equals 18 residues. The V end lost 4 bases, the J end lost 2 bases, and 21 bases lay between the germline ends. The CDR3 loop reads CASSSWRRSRVGNQPQHF. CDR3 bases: TGTGCCAGCAGTTCCTGGAGAAGGTCCAGGGTGGGCAATCAGCCCCAGCATTTT.

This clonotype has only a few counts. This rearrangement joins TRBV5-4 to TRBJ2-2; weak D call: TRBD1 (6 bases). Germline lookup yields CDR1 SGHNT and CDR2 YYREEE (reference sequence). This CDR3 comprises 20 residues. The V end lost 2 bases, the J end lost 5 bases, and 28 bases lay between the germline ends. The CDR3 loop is CASSFLGALTRNGETGELFF. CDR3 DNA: TGTGCCAGCAGCTTTCTGGGGGCGCTTACGCGGAACGGGGAGACCGGGGAGCTGTTTTTT.

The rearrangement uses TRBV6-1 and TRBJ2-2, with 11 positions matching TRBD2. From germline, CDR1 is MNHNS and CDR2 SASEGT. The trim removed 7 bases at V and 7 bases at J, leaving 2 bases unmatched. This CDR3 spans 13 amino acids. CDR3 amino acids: CASTGLADGELFF. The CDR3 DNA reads TGTGCCAGCACGGGACTAGCGGACGGGGAGCTGTTTTTT.

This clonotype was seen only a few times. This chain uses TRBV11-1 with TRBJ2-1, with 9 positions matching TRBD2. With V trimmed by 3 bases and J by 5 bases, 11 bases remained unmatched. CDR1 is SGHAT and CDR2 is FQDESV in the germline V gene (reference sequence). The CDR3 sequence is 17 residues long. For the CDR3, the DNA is TGTGCCAGCAGCTTTCGGGTAGCGGGAGCCCCTAACAATGAGCAGTTCTTC. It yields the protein CASSFRVAGAPNNEQFF.

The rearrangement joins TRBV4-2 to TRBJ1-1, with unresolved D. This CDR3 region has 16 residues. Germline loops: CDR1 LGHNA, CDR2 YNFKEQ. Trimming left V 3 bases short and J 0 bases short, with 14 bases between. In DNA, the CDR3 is TGTGCCAGCAGCCACCACAATCCCCGTATGAACACTGAAGCTTTCTTT. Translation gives CASSHHNPRMNTEAFF.

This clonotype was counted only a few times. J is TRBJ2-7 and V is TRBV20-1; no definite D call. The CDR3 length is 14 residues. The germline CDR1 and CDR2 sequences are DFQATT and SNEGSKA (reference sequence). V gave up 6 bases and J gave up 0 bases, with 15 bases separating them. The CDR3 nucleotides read TGCAGTGCCCCGTCTGACCGAAGCTCCTACGAGCAGTACTTC. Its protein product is CSAPSDRSSYEQYF.

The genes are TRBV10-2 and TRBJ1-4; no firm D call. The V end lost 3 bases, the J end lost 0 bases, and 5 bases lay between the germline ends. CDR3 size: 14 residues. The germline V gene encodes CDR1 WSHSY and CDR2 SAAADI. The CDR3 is CASSDGPTNEKLFF. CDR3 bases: TGCGCCAGCAGTGATGGTCCAACTAATGAAAAACTGTTTTTT.

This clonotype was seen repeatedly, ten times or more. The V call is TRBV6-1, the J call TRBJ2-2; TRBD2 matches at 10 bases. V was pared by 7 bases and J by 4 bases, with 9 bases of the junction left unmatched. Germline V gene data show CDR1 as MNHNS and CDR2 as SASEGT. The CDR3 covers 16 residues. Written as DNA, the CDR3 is TGTGCCAGCAACGGACTAGCGGCCACCACCACCGGGGAGCTGTTTTTT. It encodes CASNGLAATTTGELFF.

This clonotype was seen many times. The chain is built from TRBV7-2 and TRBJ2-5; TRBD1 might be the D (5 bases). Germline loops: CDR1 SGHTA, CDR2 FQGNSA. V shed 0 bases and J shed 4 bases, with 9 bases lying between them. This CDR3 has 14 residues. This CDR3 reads CASSLAGVRETQYF. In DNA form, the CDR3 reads TGTGCCAGCAGCTTAGCAGGGGTTCGAGAGACCCAGTACTTC.

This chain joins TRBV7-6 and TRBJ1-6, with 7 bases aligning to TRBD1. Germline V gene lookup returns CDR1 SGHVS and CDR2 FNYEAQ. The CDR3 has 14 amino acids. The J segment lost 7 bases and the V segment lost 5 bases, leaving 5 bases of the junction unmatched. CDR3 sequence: CASSPRDRNSPLHF. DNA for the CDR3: TGTGCCAGCAGCCCCCGGGACAGAAATTCACCCCTCCACTTT.

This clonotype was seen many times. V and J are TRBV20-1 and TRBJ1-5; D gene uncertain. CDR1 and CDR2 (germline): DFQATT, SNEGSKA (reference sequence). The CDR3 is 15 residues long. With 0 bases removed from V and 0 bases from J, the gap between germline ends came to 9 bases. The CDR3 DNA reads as TGCAGTGCTAGAGATTACAGTCATAGCAATCAGCCCCAGCATTTT. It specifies CSARDYSHSNQPQHF.

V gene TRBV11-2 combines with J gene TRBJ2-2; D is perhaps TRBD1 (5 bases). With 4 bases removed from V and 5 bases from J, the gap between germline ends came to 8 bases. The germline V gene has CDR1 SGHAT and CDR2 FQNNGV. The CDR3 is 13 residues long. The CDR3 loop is CASSSGSTGELFF. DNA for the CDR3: TGTGCCAGCAGCTCAGGGTCTACCGGGGAGCTGTTTTTT. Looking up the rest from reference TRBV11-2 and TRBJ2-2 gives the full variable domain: EAGVAQSPRYKIIEKRQSVAFWCNPISGHATLYWYQQILGQGPKLLIQFQNNGVVDDSQLPKDRFSAERLKGVDSTLKIQPAKLEDSAVYLCASSSGSTGELFFGEGSRLTVL.

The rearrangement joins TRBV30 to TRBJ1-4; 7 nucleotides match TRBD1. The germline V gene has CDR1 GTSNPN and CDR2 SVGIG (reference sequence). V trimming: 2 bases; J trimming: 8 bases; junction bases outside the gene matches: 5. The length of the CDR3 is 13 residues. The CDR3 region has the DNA TGTGCCTGGAGTAGAGACAGGGCCGAAAAACTGTTTTTT. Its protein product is CAWSRDRAEKLFF.

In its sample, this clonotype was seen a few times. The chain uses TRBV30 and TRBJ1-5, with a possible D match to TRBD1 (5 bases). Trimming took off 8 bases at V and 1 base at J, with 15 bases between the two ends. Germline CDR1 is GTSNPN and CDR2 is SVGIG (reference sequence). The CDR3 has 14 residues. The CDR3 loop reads CALGGIGSNQPQHF. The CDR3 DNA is TGTGCCCTGGGGGGAATTGGAAGCAATCAGCCCCAGCATTTT.

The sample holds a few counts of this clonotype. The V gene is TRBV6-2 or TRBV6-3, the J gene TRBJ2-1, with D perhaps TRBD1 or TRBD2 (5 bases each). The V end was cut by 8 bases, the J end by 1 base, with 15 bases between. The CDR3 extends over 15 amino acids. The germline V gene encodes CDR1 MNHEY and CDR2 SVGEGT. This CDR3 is CASDGARGSYNEQFF. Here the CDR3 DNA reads TGTGCCAGCGACGGGGCTAGAGGGTCCTACAATGAGCAGTTCTTC.

The CDR3 nucleotides read TGTGCCAGCAGCCCACCACAGGGGACCCAGTACTTC. This encodes CASSPPQGTQYF. This chain connects TRBV6-5 to TRBJ2-5; D might be TRBD1 (6 bases). Germline CDR1 MNHEY, CDR2 SVGAGI. V lost 6 bases and J 7 bases, leaving 12 bases between the germline ends. This CDR3 region has 12 residues.